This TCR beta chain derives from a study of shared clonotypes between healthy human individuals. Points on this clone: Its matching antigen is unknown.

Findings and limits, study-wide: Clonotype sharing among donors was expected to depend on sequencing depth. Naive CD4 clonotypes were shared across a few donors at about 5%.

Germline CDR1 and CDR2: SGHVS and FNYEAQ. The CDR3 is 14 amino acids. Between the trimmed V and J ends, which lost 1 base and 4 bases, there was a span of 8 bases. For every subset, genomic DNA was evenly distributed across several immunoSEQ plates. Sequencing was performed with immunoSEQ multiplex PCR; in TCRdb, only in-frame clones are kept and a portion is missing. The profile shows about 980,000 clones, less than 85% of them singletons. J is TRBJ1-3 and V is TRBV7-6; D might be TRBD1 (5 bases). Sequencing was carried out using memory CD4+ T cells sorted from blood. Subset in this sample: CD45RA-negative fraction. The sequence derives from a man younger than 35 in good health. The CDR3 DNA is TGTGCCAGCAGCTTAGGAGGGGTGGGAAACACCATATATTTT. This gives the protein CASSLGGVGNTIYF.